This is a list of T cell receptor beta chains from one sample in a study of cytomegalovirus exposure and HLA in healthy donors. The assay was immunoSEQ multiplex PCR, and TCRdb's table has in-frame clones only and misses some. This sample yields 90,000 to 130,000 clones, of which roughly 84% are seen a single time; around 3% belongs to the top ten. The sequenced material came from PBMCs. These receptors originate from a young woman in good health and CMV-seronegative. Each CDR3 is given with its conserved first and last residue. Each record gives: V gene, CDR3 length, J gene, CDR3 protein.

>TRBV4-1|17|TRBJ1-5
CASSPGTGPYSNQPQHF
>TRBV10-3|18|TRBJ2-3
CAISDTQVAGNYTDTQYF
>TRBV7-6|12|TRBJ1-4
CASSLTGEKLFF
>TRBV5-6|16|TRBJ2-2
CASSLDPPGNTGELFF
>TRBV14|15|TRBJ1-2
CASSLTQGFNYGYTF
>TRBV2|13|TRBJ1-5
CASSESGFQPQHF
>TRBV6-5|14|TRBJ1-1
CASTTRGSSTEAFF
>TRBV6-5|16|TRBJ2-7
CASSLSGERGSYEQYF
>TRBV27|14|TRBJ1-6
CASSPGTENSPLHF
>TRBV27|12|TRBJ2-7
CASGQGLYEQYF
>TRBV7-3|21|TRBJ2-1
CASSLTIGLAGGKSSYNEQFF
>TRBV7-9|13|TRBJ1-1
CASSSGQVSEAFF
>TRBV5-6|15|TRBJ2-3
CASSLSGGGTDTQYF
>TRBV7-9|15|TRBJ1-1
CASSSRDRMNTEAFF
>TRBV10-3|16|TRBJ1-1
CAISESAGLTNTEAFF
>TRBV27|19|TRBJ2-7
CASSLRFSAGPTGVYEQYF
>TRBV7-9|12|TRBJ1-1
CASKVGHIEAFF
>TRBV11-3|17|TRBJ2-1
CASSLGVAGEPYNEQFF
>TRBV19|15|TRBJ1-5
CASSMGAAGNQPQHF
>TRBV2|14|TRBJ1-1
CASNTGQGRPEAFF
>TRBV10-3|13|TRBJ1-3
CAIGTGDENTIYF
>TRBV5-1|15|TRBJ2-7
CASSRRDTLRDEQYF
>TRBV10-2|14|TRBJ1-3
CASSDGFSGNTIYF
>TRBV20-1|11|TRBJ2-7
CSVTGLDEQYF
>TRBV7-8|15|TRBJ2-7
CASSLARTGPYEQYF